The 30 T cell receptor beta chains below were found in one sample sequenced in a study of blood T cell repertoires in COVID-19. Measured with immunoSEQ multiplex PCR; TCRdb has only the in-frame clones, and not every one. The sample holds 200,000 to 250,000 clones, approximately 86% seen once. The specimen was peripheral blood. The source of these receptors is a woman in her sixties or seventies who had recovered from COVID-19.

In this sample, this clone turned up once. The chain is built from TRBV5-6 and TRBJ2-6; no definite D call. The CDR3 extends over 15 amino acids. The V end was cut by 0 bases, the J end by 0 bases, with 4 bases between. Germline V gene data show CDR1 as SGHDT and CDR2 as YYEEEE. The CDR3 sequence is CASSLGASGANVLTF. As DNA, the CDR3 is TGTGCCAGCAGCTTGGGGGCCTCTGGGGCCAACGTCCTGACTTTC.

The V call is TRBV19, the J call TRBJ1-2, with 9 bases matching TRBD1. Germline loops: CDR1 LNHDA, CDR2 SQIVND (reference sequence). V shed 3 bases, J shed 4 bases, and the junction held 12 bases outside the gene matches. CDR3 length: 17 residues. In nucleotides, the CDR3 is TGTGCCAGTAGTATGGGGGACAGGGCAGGGACGAGCTATGGCTACACCTTC. Translating it yields CASSMGDRAGTSYGYTF.

The V gene is TRBV7-2, the J gene TRBJ2-6, with TRBD2 matching 11 bases. The germline V gene encodes CDR1 SGHTA and CDR2 FQGNSA. The CDR3 is 17 amino acids. J was trimmed by 1 base and V by 5 bases; bases with no gene match: 4. This chain's CDR3 is CASSLSGGASGANVLTF. Here the CDR3 DNA reads TGTGCCAGCAGCCTTAGCGGGGGGGCTTCTGGGGCCAACGTCCTGACTTTC.

V gene TRBV3-1 (or the pseudogene TRBV3-2) combines with J gene TRBJ1-2; D not certain. V lost 0 bases, J lost 4 bases, and 6 bases lay in between. In germline, CDR1 is LGHDT, CDR2 YNNKEL (reference sequence). The CDR3 is made up of 13 amino acids. As DNA, the CDR3 is TGTGCCAGCAGCCAAGACAGGCGCTATGGCTACACCTTC. It is translated as CASSQDRRYGYTF.

The rearrangement joins TRBV11-2 to TRBJ2-2; D is unresolved. CDR1 and CDR2 (germline): SGHAT, FQNNGV. V was cut by 5 bases and J by 4 bases, with 14 bases left in between. CDR3 length: 15 residues. CDR3 sequence: CASSPAAVGTGELFF. DNA of the CDR3: TGTGCCAGCAGCCCGGCGGCGGTCGGCACCGGGGAGCTGTTTTTT.

The chain joins TRBV23-1 to TRBJ1-6; a possible D gene is TRBD1 (5 bases). TRBV23-1 is treated as an ORF (open reading frame) with a function not yet certain. The V end lost 2 bases, the J end lost 0 bases, and 14 bases lay between the germline ends. The CDR3 sequence is 18 residues long. The CDR3 here is CASSQPRTGLSYNSPLHF. The DNA of the CDR3 is TGCGCCAGCAGTCAACCACGAACAGGTCTCTCCTATAATTCACCCCTCCACTTT.

The J gene is TRBJ2-4, the V gene TRBV9, with 9 bases matching TRBD2. CDR1 is SGDLS and CDR2 is YYNGEE in the germline V gene. There are 15 residues in the CDR3. V dropped 4 bases and J dropped 10; count of bases not matched to a gene: 12. For the CDR3, the DNA is TGTGCCAGCAGCCCGTTAGCGGGGGCCCTGAATATTCAGTACTTC. Its translation is CASSPLAGALNIQYF.

This clone came up once. This sample includes further DNA sequences coding for the same CDR3. The chain combines TRBV28 with TRBJ1-1; tentative D call: TRBD1 (5 bases). V lost 6 bases to trimming and J lost 1 base, with 12 bases between them. Germline lookup yields CDR1 MDHEN and CDR2 SYDVKM. CDR3 size: 14 residues. The CDR3 loop is CASSPPQGNTEAFF. The DNA of the CDR3 is TGTGCCAGCAGCCCCCCCCAGGGGAACACTGAAGCTTTCTTT.

DNA for the CDR3: TGTGCCAGCAGTTTAATTAGAAACAATCAGCCCCAGCATTTT. Translation gives CASSLIRNNQPQHF. The V call is TRBV28, the J call TRBJ1-5, with unresolved D. This CDR3 has 14 residues. V gave up 2 bases and J gave up 3 bases, with 8 bases separating them. Germline V gene lookup returns CDR1 MDHEN and CDR2 SYDVKM.

The chain is built from TRBV14 and TRBJ1-6; no definite D call. V was trimmed by 0 bases and J by 12 bases, leaving 9 bases between them. This CDR3 region has 13 residues. CDR1 and CDR2 (germline): SGHDN, FVKESK. In DNA, the CDR3 is TGTGCCAGCAGCCAAGAGGAGGATCGACCCCTCCACTTT. It is translated as CASSQEEDRPLHF.

V gene TRBV19 combines with J gene TRBJ2-5, with D maybe TRBD2 (5 bases). Germline V gene data show CDR1 as LNHDA and CDR2 as SQIVND (reference sequence). Deletions cut 1 base from V and 0 bases from J, with 9 bases between. The CDR3 is 15 amino acids. This CDR3 reads CASSIGPGYQETQYF. The CDR3, as DNA: TGTGCCAGTAGTATAGGTCCGGGGTACCAAGAGACCCAGTACTTC.

As concerns this clone: Germline and junction disagree at one end, which may indicate a read error. V gene TRBV6-5 combines with J gene TRBJ2-7; 7 nucleotides match TRBD2. Germline CDR1 and CDR2: MNHEY and SVGAGI. This CDR3 contains 13 residues. CDR3 sequence: CASGREGSHEQYF. DNA of the CDR3: TGTGCCAGCGGCAGGGAGGGCTCCCACGAGCAGTACTTC.

The gene calls are TRBV6-5 and TRBJ1-2; D call uncertain. The CDR3 is made up of 12 amino acids. V lost 5 bases to trimming and J lost 0 bases, with 4 bases between them. Germline CDR1 and CDR2: MNHEY and SVGAGI. This CDR3 is CASSRANYGYTF. The DNA of the CDR3 is TGTGCCAGCAGTCGAGCTAACTATGGCTACACCTTC.

The V gene is TRBV10-3, the J gene TRBJ1-4, with D hard to call. Trimming removed 3 bases at V and 5 bases at J, with 10 bases between. Germline lookup yields CDR1 ENHRY and CDR2 SYGVKD. This CDR3 is 14 amino acids long. The CDR3 sequence: CAISDYRENEKLFF. CDR3 DNA: TGTGCCATCAGTGATTATCGTGAGAATGAAAAACTGTTTTTT.

The chain carries TRBV12-3 or TRBV12-4 and TRBJ1-2, with unresolved D. The V end was cut by 1 base, the J end by 8 bases, with 11 bases between. CDR3 length: 13 amino acids. The CDR3 here is CASSLGPRRGYTF. The CDR3, as DNA: TGTGCCAGCAGTTTAGGCCCAAGGAGGGGCTACACCTTC.

The rearrangement links TRBV18 to TRBJ2-3; possible D gene TRBD2, 6 bases. Germline loops: CDR1 KGHSH, CDR2 LQKENI. Trimming left V 4 bases short and J 0 bases short, with 17 bases between. The CDR3 runs 17 residues. In DNA form, the CDR3 reads TGTGCCAGCTCACAAGGGACCCTCGGGGGTAGCACAGATACGCAGTATTTT. Translation: CASSQGTLGGSTDTQYF.

The chain links TRBV7-3 to TRBJ1-2; perhaps TRBD1 as D (6 bases). Deletions cut 5 bases from V and 2 bases from J, with 9 bases between. The CDR3 covers 13 residues. Looked up from germline, CDR1 is SGHTA and CDR2 is FQGTGA. This chain's CDR3 is CASSPGQNYGYTF. The CDR3 coding sequence is TGTGCCAGCAGCCCTGGACAGAACTATGGCTACACCTTC.

The chain is built from TRBV18 and TRBJ1-5; perhaps TRBD1 as D (6 bases). Trimming removed 8 bases at V and 5 bases at J, with 13 bases between. The CDR3 covers 13 residues. Per the germline V gene, CDR1 is KGHSH and CDR2 is LQKENI. The CDR3 DNA is TGTGCCAGCAAAGCAGGGGACCATCAGCCCCAGCATTTT. Its protein product is CASKAGDHQPQHF.

The sample holds one count of this clone. The V gene is TRBV27, the J gene TRBJ2-3; 7 nucleotides match TRBD2. Germline CDR1 and CDR2: MNHEY and SMNVEV (reference sequence). This CDR3 is built from 15 residues. J gave up 2 bases and V 7 bases, and 9 bases lay outside the gene matches. CDR3 bases: TGTGCCAGCACAAAAGTGGGGGGGTACACAGATACGCAGTATTTT. It yields the protein CASTKVGGYTDTQYF.

To note about this clone: A read error may be the cause here, since a much bigger clone is one base away. This sequence joins TRBV13 and TRBJ1-4; 7 bases line up with TRBD1. Germline CDR1 reads PRHDT; CDR2 reads FYEKMQ (reference sequence). CDR3 size: 14 residues. The ends lost 2 bases at V and 4 bases at J; junction bases unmatched: 1. The CDR3 nucleotides read TGTGCCAGCAGCTTATACAGGGGTAATGAAAAACTGTTTTTT. Its protein is CASSLYRGNEKLFF.

The chain couples TRBV4-1 to TRBJ1-2; D gene uncertain. The length of the CDR3 is 15 residues. V was cut by 0 bases and J by 7 bases, with 15 bases left in between. CDR1 is MGHRA and CDR2 is YSYEKL in the germline V gene. The CDR3 DNA sequence: TGCGCCAGCAGCCAAGATATTAGACCGCGAGGTGGCTACACCTTC. This codes for CASSQDIRPRGGYTF.

The genes are TRBV9 and TRBJ1-1; TRBD1 agrees at 10 bases. CDR3 size: 15 residues. After removal of 7 bases from V and 2 bases from J, the junction contained 8 bases not matched to a gene. The V gene's germline CDR1 is SGDLS and CDR2 YYNGEE. The CDR3 loop reads CASARGQGFNTEAFF. CDR3 nucleotides: TGTGCCAGCGCCCGGGGACAGGGGTTCAACACTGAAGCTTTCTTT.

The V and J genes are TRBV27 and TRBJ2-3; D is unresolved. The germline V gene has CDR1 MNHEY and CDR2 SMNVEV (reference sequence). CDR3 size: 16 residues. V lost 6 bases and J lost 2, with 18 bases in between. CDR3 residues: CASRTRDWYFTDTQYF. The CDR3 DNA reads as TGTGCCAGCAGAACTCGAGACTGGTACTTCACAGATACGCAGTATTTT.

This chain connects TRBV6-2 or TRBV6-3 to TRBJ2-2; tentatively, D is TRBD1 (6 bases). V dropped 2 bases and J dropped 14 bases, with 12 bases sitting between them. This CDR3 region has 12 residues. Germline CDR1 MNHEY, CDR2 SVGEGT. Here the CDR3 reads CASSYATGTLFF. As DNA, the CDR3 is TGTGCCAGCAGTTACGCGACCGGGACACTGTTTTTT.

The J gene is TRBJ2-5, the V gene TRBV7-9; 8 bases are shared with TRBD2. The CDR3 length is 16 residues. The junction had 8 bases not matched to a gene; V was cut back by 1 base and J by 4 bases. The germline V gene encodes CDR1 SEHNR and CDR2 FQNEAQ (reference sequence). The CDR3 nucleotides are TGTGCCAGCAGCTTAGGGACTGCGAGCGGGGGAGAGACCCAGTACTTC. It is translated as CASSLGTASGGETQYF. Using reference TRBV7-9 and TRBJ2-5 for the parts outside the CDR3, the full variable domain is DTGVSQNPRHKITKRGQNVTFRCDPISEHNRLYWYRQTLGQGPEFLTYFQNEAQLEKSRLLSDRFSAERPKGSFSTLEIQRTEQGDSAMYLCASSLGTASGGETQYFGPGTRLLVL.

The chain is built from TRBV13 and TRBJ1-4; D may be TRBD1 (6 bases). The germline V gene encodes CDR1 PRHDT and CDR2 FYEKMQ (reference sequence). Between the trimmed V and J ends, which lost 2 bases and 7 bases, there was a span of 17 bases. There are 16 residues in the CDR3. The CDR3 DNA reads as TGTGCCAGCAGCTTATTGTCGGGGGGCGGAGGTGAAAAACTGTTTTTT. This sequence encodes CASSLLSGGGGEKLFF.

The chain combines TRBV6-2 or TRBV6-3 with TRBJ2-5, with TRBD1 identical over 8 bases. The CDR3 extends over 14 amino acids. CDR1 and CDR2 from the germline V gene are MNHEY and SVGEGT. The V gene end was trimmed by 4 bases and the J gene end by 4 bases; junction bases not matched to a gene: 5. The CDR3 bases are TGTGCCAGCAGTTTCGGACAGGGAGGAGAGACCCAGTACTTC. It yields the protein CASSFGQGGETQYF.

This clone has only a few counts. The chain links TRBV6-5 to TRBJ2-7, with 8 bases lining up with TRBD1. The germline V gene has CDR1 MNHEY and CDR2 SVGAGI. V lost 6 bases, J lost 7 bases, and 11 bases stayed unmatched. The CDR3 consists of 14 residues. CDR3 DNA sequence: TGTGCCAGCAGCCCGACAGGGGAACGGCGAGAGCAGTACTTC. It specifies CASSPTGERREQYF.

This clone has a handful of counts. This rearrangement joins TRBV5-4 to TRBJ1-1; D may be TRBD1 (6 bases). CDR1 is SGHNT, CDR2 YYREEE, per germline (reference sequence). V shed 4 bases and J shed 12 bases, with 19 bases lying between them. This CDR3 spans 13 amino acids. CDR3 nucleotides: TGTGCCAGCAGCCTCACACCGACAGGAAGGACTTTCTTT. Translation gives CASSLTPTGRTFF.

The chain links TRBV24-1 to TRBJ1-5; D ambiguous. This CDR3 comprises 13 residues. Trimming stripped 4 bases from V and 7 bases from J, with 10 bases between. Germline values: CDR1 KGHDR, CDR2 SFDVKD. The CDR3 coding sequence is TGTGCCACCAGTGACCAGGATCAACAGCCCCAGCATTTT. It specifies CATSDQDQQPQHF.